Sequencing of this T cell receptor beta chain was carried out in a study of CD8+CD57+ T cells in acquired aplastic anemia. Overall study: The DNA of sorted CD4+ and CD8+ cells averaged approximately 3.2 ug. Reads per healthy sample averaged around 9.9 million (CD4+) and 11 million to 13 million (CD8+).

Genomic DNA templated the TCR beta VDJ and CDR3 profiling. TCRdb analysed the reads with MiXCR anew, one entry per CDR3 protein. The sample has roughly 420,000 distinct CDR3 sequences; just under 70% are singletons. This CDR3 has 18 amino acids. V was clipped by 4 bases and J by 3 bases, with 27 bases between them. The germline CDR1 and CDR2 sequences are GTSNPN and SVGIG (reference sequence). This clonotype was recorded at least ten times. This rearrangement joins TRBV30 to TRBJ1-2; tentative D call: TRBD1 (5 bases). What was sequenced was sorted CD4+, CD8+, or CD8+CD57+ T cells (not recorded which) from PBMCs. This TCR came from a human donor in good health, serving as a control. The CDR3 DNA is TGTGCCTGGACCACCCCGAGGGCAGTGTTTAGGGGCCACTATGGCTACACCTTC. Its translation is CAWTTPRAVFRGHYGYTF. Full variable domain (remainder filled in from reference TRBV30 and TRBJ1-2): SQTIHQWPATLVQPVGSPLSLECTVEGTSNPNLYWYRQAAGRGLQLLFYSVGIGQISSEVPQNLSASRPQDRQFILSSKKLLLSDSGFYLCAWTTPRAVFRGHYGYTFGSGTRLTVV.